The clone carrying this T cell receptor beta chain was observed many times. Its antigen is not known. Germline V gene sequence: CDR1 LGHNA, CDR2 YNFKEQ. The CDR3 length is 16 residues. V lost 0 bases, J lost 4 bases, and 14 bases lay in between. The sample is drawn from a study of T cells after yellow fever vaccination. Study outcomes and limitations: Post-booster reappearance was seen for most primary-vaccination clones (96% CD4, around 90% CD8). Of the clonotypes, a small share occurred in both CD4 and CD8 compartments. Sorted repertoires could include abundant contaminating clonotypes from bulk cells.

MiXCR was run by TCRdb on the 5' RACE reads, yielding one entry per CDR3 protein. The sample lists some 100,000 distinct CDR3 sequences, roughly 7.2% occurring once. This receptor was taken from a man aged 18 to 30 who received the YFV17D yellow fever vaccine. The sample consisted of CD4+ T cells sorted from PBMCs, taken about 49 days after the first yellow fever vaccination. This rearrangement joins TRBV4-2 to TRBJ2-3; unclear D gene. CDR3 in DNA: TGTGCCAGCAGCCAAGAGGCGTGGCCGCAGGCAGATACGCAGTATTTT. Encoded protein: CASSQEAWPQADTQYF.